One T cell receptor (beta chain) is described in this entry. Antigen specificity is unknown. Data came from immunoSEQ multiplex PCR; TCRdb stores just in-frame clones and leaves some out. The sample gives over 100,000 clones, about nine tenths of which show up once; about 3.5% is in the top ten. The source of the sample is a study of CD4+ T cells in melanoma. Findings and caveats of the study: In melanoma, neoantigen-specific CD4+ T cells reportedly differed in differentiation state.

Sequencing input: peripheral blood. The sequence came from a human donor with melanoma.

CDR3 nucleotide sequence: TGTGCCAGCGCTACCTACAATGAGCAGTTCTTC. This encodes CASATYNEQFF. The V gene is TRBV7-2, the J gene TRBJ2-1; D remains unclear. The length of the CDR3 is 11 residues. Trimming removed 8 bases from V and 2 bases from J, with 4 bases in between. The germline CDR1 and CDR2 sequences are SGHTA and FQGNSA.